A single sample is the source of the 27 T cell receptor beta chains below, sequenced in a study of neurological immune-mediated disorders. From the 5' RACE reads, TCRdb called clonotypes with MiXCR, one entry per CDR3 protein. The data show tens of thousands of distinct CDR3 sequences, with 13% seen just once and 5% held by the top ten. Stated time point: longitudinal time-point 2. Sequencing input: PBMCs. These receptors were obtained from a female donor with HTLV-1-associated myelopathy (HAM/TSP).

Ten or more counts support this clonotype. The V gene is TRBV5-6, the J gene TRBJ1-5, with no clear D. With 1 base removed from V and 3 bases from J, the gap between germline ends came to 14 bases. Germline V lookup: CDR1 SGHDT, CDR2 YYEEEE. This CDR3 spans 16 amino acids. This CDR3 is CASSLYYGPINQPQHF. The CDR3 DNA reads TGTGCCAGCAGCTTGTATTATGGGCCGATCAATCAGCCCCAGCATTTT.

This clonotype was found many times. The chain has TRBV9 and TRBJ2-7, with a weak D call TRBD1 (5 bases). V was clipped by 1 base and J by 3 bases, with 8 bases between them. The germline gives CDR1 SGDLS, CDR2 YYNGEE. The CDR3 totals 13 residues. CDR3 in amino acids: CASSVNQGYEQYF. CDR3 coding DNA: TGTGCCAGCAGCGTAAATCAGGGCTACGAGCAGTACTTC.

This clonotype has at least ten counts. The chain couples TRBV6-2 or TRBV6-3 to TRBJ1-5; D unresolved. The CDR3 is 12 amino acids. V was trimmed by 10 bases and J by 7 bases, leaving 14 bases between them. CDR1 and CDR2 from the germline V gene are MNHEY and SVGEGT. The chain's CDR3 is CATADGEQPQHF. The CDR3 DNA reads TGTGCCACGGCGGATGGGGAGCAGCCCCAGCATTTT.

The CDR3 DNA sequence: TGTGCCAGCTCACCACCTAGCGGGGGGGCGAGTGAAGAGACCCAGTACTTC. Translation: CASSPPSGGASEETQYF. This chain connects TRBV18 to TRBJ2-5, with 11 bases identical to TRBD2. The V segment lost 0 bases and the J segment 3 bases; nucleotides outside the gene matches: 6. Per germline, CDR1 KGHSH and CDR2 LQKENI. The CDR3 runs to 17 residues.

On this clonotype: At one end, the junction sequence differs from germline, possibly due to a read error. CDR3 amino acids: CVSSLLYGGGPGKNEQFF. CDR3 DNA: TGTGTCAGCAGCTTACTCTACGGGGGGGGCCCGGGTAAGAATGAGCAGTTCTTC. This chain links TRBV7-8 with TRBJ2-1, with 8 bases lining up with TRBD2. CDR3 length: 18 amino acids. Germline-derived CDR1 and CDR2 are SGHVS and FQNEAQ.

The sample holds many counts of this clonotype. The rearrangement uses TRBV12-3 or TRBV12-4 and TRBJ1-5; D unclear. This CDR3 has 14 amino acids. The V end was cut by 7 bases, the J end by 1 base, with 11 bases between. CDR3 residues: CASNRDGSNQPQHF. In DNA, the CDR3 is TGTGCCAGCAATAGAGACGGGAGCAATCAGCCCCAGCATTTT.

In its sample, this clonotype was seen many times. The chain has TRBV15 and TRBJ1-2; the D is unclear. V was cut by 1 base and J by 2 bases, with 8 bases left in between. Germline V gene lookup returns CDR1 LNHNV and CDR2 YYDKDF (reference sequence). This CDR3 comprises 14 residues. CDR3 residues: CATSRGGANYGYTF. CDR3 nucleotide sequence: TGTGCCACCAGCAGAGGGGGAGCAAACTATGGCTACACCTTC. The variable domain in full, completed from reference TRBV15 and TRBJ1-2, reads DAMVIQNPRYQVTQFGKPVTLSCSQTLNHNVMYWYQQKSSQAPKLLFHYYDKDFNNEADTPDNFQSRRPNTSFCFLDIRSPGLGDTAMYLCATSRGGANYGYTFGSGTRLTVV.

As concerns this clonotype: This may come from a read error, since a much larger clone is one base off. CDR3 in DNA: TGCAGTGCCACCCGGGAACGTCAAGAGACCCAGTACTTC. This codes for CSATRERQETQYF. V gene TRBV20-1 combines with J gene TRBJ2-5, with a possible D match to TRBD2 (5 bases). V dropped 6 bases and J dropped 2 bases, with 13 bases sitting between them. The CDR3 spans 13 residues. CDR1 is DFQATT, CDR2 SNEGSKA, per germline (reference sequence).

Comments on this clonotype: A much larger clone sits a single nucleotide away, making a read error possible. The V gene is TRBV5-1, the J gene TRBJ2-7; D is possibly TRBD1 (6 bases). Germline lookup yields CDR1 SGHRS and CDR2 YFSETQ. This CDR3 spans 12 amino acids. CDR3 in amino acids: CAGMGQSYEQNF. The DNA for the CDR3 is TGCGCCGGCATGGGACAAAGCTACGAGCAGAACTTC.

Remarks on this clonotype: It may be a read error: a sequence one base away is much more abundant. CDR3 bases: TGCAGTGCTAGAGATGTGGCCAGACAAGAGACCCGGTACTTC. Translation: CSARDVARQETRYF. V and J are TRBV20-1 and TRBJ2-5, with D hard to call. Germline lookup yields CDR1 DFQATT and CDR2 SNEGSKA (reference sequence). The CDR3 spans 14 residues.

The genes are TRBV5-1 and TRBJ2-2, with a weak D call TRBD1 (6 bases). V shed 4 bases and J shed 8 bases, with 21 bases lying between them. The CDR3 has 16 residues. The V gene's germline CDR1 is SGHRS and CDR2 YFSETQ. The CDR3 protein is CASSAADVQGTGELFF. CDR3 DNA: TGCGCCAGCAGCGCCGCGGACGTACAGGGCACTGGGGAGCTGTTTTTT. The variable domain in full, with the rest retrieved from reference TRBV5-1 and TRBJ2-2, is KAGVTQTPRYLIKTRGQQVTLSCSPISGHRSVSWYQQTPGQGLQFLFEYFSETQRNKGNFPGRFSGRQFSNSRSEMNVSTLELGDSALYLCASSAADVQGTGELFFGEGSRLTVL.

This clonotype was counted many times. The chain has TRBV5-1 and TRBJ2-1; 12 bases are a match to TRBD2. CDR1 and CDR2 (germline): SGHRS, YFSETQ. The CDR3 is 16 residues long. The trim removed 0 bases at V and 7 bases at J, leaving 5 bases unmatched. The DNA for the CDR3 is TGCGCCAGCAGCTTGGGCCTAGCGGGGGGGCTGAATGAGCAGTTCTTC. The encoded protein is CASSLGLAGGLNEQFF. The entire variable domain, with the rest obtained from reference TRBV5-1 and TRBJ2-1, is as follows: KAGVTQTPRYLIKTRGQQVTLSCSPISGHRSVSWYQQTPGQGLQFLFEYFSETQRNKGNFPGRFSGRQFSNSRSEMNVSTLELGDSALYLCASSLGLAGGLNEQFFGPGTRLTVL.

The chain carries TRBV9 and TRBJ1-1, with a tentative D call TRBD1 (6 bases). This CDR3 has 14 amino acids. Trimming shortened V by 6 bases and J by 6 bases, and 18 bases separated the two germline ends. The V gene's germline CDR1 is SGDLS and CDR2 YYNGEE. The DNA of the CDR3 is TGTGCCAGCAACCCCGGACAGCGTTGGTCTGAAGCTTTCTTT. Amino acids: CASNPGQRWSEAFF.

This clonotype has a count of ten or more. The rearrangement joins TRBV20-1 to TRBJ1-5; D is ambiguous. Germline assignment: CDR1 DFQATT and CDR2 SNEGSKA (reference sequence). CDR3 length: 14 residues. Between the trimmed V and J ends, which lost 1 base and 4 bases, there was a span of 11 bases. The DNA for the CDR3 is TGCAGTGCTAGAGGGGTTGGGAGTAATCAGCCCCAGCATTTT. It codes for CSARGVGSNQPQHF.

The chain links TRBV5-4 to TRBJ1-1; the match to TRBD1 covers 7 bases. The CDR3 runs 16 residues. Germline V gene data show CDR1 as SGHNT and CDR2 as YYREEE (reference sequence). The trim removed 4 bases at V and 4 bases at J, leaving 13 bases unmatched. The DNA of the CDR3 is TGTGCCAGCAGCCCTCGGGACAGAGGAAAGATCACTGAAGCTTTCTTT. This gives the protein CASSPRDRGKITEAFF.

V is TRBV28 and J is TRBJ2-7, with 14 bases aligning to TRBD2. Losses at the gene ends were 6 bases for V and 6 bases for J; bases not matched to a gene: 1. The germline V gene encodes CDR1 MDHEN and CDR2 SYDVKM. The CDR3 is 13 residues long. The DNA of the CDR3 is TGTGCCAGCAGGACTAGCGGGGGGGGCGAGCAGTACTTC. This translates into CASRTSGGGEQYF.

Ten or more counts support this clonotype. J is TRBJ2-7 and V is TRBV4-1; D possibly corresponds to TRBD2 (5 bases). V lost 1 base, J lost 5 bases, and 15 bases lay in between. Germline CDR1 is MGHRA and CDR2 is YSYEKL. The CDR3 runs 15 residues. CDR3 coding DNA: TGCGCCAGCAGCCAAGTAGTTCTAGCTCTCCACGAGCAGTACTTC. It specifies CASSQVVLALHEQYF.

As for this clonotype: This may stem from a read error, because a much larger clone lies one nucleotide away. Here the CDR3 reads CASSISGANVLTF. The CDR3 coding sequence is TGTGCCAGCTCAATCTCTGGGGCCAACGTCCTGACTTTC. This chain joins TRBV18 and TRBJ2-6; D gene ambiguous. The germline CDR1 and CDR2 sequences are KGHSH and LQKENI. Trimming took 5 bases from V and 0 from J, leaving 2 bases between them. The CDR3 covers 13 residues. Full variable domain (remainder filled in from reference TRBV18 and TRBJ2-6): NAGVMQNPRHLVRRRGQEARLRCSPMKGHSHVYWYRQLPEEGLKFMVYLQKENIIDESGMPKERFSAEFPKEGPSILRIQQVVRGDSAAYFCASSISGANVLTFGAGSRLTVL.

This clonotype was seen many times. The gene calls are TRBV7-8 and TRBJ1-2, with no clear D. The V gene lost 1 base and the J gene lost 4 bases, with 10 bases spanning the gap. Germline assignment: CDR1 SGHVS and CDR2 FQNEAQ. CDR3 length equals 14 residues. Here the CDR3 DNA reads TGTGCCAGCAGCTTAGAGGAAGGAACCTATGGCTACACCTTC. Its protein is CASSLEEGTYGYTF.

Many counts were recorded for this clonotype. The CDR3, as DNA: TGTGCCAGCAGTTTAAAGCTGGGGACCACAGATACGCAGTATTTT. Protein: CASSLKLGTTDTQYF. This chain joins TRBV28 and TRBJ2-3; D assignment may be TRBD1 or TRBD2 (5 bases each). Germline CDR1 is MDHEN and CDR2 is SYDVKM. This CDR3 is built from 15 residues. V was clipped by 2 bases and J by 2 bases, with 11 bases between them.

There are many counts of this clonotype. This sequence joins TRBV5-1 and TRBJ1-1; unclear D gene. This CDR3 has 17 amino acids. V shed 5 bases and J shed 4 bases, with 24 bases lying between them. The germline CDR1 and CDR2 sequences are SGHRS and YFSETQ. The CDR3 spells CASSFAIRTFAGTEAFF. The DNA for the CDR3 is TGCGCCAGCAGTTTTGCTATACGGACGTTCGCTGGCACTGAAGCTTTCTTT.

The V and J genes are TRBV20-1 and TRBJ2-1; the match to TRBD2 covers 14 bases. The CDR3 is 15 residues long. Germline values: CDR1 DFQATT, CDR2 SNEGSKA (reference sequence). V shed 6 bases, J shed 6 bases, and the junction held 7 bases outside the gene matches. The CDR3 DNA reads TGCAGTGCGCCACGGACTAGCGGGGGGCGCAATGAGCAGTTCTTC. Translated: CSAPRTSGGRNEQFF.

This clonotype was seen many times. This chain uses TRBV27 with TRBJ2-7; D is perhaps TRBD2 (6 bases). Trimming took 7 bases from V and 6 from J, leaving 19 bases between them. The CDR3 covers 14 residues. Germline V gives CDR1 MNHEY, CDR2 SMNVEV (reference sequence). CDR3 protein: CASKAGLPVSEQYF. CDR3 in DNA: TGTGCCAGCAAAGCAGGACTACCGGTCTCCGAGCAGTACTTC.

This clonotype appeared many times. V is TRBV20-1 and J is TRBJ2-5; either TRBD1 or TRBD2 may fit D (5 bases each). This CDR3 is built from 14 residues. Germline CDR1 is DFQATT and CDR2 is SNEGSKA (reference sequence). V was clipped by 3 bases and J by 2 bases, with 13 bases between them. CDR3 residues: CSASTGTVQETQYF. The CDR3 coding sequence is TGCAGTGCTAGCACCGGGACCGTACAAGAGACCCAGTACTTC.

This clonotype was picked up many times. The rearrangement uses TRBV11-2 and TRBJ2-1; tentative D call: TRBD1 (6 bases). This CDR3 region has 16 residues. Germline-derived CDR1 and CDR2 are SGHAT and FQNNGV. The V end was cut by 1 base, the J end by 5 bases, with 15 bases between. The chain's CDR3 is CASSLVTGGLDNEQFF. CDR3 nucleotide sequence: TGTGCCAGCAGCTTAGTGACTGGGGGCCTGGACAATGAGCAGTTCTTC.

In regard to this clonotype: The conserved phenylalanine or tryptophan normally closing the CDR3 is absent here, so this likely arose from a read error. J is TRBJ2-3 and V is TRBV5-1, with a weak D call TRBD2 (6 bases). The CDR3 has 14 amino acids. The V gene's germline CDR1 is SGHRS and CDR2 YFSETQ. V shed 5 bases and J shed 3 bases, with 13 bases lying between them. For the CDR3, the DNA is TGCGCCAGCAGTCCCGCGGCGGGAACAGATACGCAGTATTTA. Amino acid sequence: CASSPAAGTDTQYL.

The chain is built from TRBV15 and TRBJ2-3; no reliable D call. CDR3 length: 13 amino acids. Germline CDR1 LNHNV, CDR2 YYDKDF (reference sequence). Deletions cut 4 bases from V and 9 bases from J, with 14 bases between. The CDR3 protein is CATSIETADTQYF. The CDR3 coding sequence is TGTGCCACCAGCATAGAGACGGCCGACACGCAGTATTTT. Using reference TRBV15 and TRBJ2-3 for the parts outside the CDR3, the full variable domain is DAMVIQNPRYQVTQFGKPVTLSCSQTLNHNVMYWYQQKSSQAPKLLFHYYDKDFNNEADTPDNFQSRRPNTSFCFLDIRSPGLGDTAMYLCATSIETADTQYFGPGTRLTVL.